Listed here are 2 T cell receptor beta chains from one sample, sequenced in a study of metastatic and nonmetastatic thyroid tumors. TCRdb redid the clone calls on the PCR reads using MiXCR. The sample yields about 11,000 clones, roughly 30% seen once. Every patient underwent thyroid surgery untreated. The specimen sequenced was tumor tissue. Every receptor here comes from a female donor with papillary thyroid cancer or a benign thyroid nodule (not recorded which). Some clones in this sample may be carry-over from other donors' samples.

The CDR3 DNA sequence: TGTGCCAGCAGCTTAACCACCGGGACAGCTAGCAATCAGCCCCAGCATTTT. It is translated as CASSLTTGTASNQPQHF. The chain couples TRBV11-2 to TRBJ1-5; 7 bases are a match to TRBD1. J lost 0 bases, V lost 2 bases, and 7 bases had no gene match. The CDR3 length is 17 residues. From germline, CDR1 is SGHAT and CDR2 FQNNGV.

Within the sample, this clone is medium-sized. This sequence joins TRBV27 and TRBJ2-1; D might be TRBD1 (6 bases). Germline assignment: CDR1 MNHEY and CDR2 SMNVEV (reference sequence). Trimming left V 3 bases short and J 6 bases short, with 9 bases between. This CDR3 spans 13 amino acids. The CDR3 region has the DNA TGTGCCAGCAGTTTCGGACAGCTCAATGAGCAGTTCTTC. Translated: CASSFGQLNEQFF.